One sample yielded the 10 T cell receptor beta chains listed below, sequenced in a study of T cell repertoires in ileal Crohn's disease. Some clones are missing from TCRdb's copy, which holds only in-frame ones; the method was immunoSEQ multiplex PCR. The data show roughly 16,000 clones, with about 92% seen just once and about 3.4% held by the top ten. The sequencing sample was made of ileal tissue. These receptors were collected from an adult with Crohn's disease.

The rearrangement joins TRBV19 to TRBJ2-7, with D perhaps matching TRBD2 (6 bases). Between the trimmed V and J ends, which lost 7 bases and 7 bases, there was a span of 14 bases. This CDR3 is built from 12 residues. Germline lookup yields CDR1 LNHDA and CDR2 SQIVND (reference sequence). This CDR3 reads CASKGRWNEQYF. For the CDR3, the DNA is TGTGCCAGTAAGGGGAGGTGGAATGAGCAGTACTTC.

V usage is TRBV4-3 and J usage is TRBJ2-1; 11 positions agree with TRBD1. Germline assignment: CDR1 LGHNA and CDR2 YSLEER. This CDR3 spans 15 amino acids. V trimming: 4 bases; J trimming: 9 bases; junction bases outside the gene matches: 8. The CDR3: CASSRRGQGVGEQFF. The CDR3 bases are TGCGCCAGCAGCCGTCGGGGACAGGGGGTGGGTGAGCAGTTCTTC.

For this clone: A junction end diverges from the germline sequence, so it may reflect a read error. V and J are TRBV11-3 and TRBJ2-1; 9 bases agree with TRBD2. Looked up from germline, CDR1 is SGHNT and CDR2 is YENEEA. The CDR3 is 14 residues long. The CDR3, as DNA: TGTGCCAGCAGTTTAGCGGGAGCCGACAATGAGCAGTTCTTC. This gives the protein CASSLAGADNEQFF.

V and J are TRBV12-5 and TRBJ1-2; a possible D gene is TRBD1 (6 bases). This CDR3 is built from 15 residues. The germline V and J ends were trimmed by 6 bases and 7 bases, with 21 bases remaining between them. CDR1 LGHNT and CDR2 FRNRAP come from the germline V gene. The CDR3 nucleotides are TGTGCTAGTGGGCCGCCTGTTTGGACAGTCGCTGGCTACACCTTC. It translates to CASGPPVWTVAGYTF.

V usage is TRBV4-2 and J usage is TRBJ1-2; TRBD1 agrees at 11 bases. The CDR3 runs 19 residues. V shed 0 bases and J 4 bases; nucleotides not matched to a gene: 13. CDR1 is LGHNA and CDR2 is YNFKEQ in the germline V gene. CDR3 region: CASSQDLGRTGGALYGYTF. CDR3 nucleotide sequence: TGTGCCAGCAGCCAAGATCTGGGACGGACAGGGGGCGCCCTCTATGGCTACACCTTC.

J is TRBJ2-5 and V is TRBV4-1; 11 bases fit TRBD2. J gave up 5 bases and V 4 bases, and 6 bases lay outside the gene matches. Per the germline V gene, CDR1 is MGHRA and CDR2 is YSYEKL. The CDR3 has 15 amino acids. The CDR3, as DNA: TGCGCCAGCAGCCTTAGCGGGGGGGCGGAGGAGACCCAGTACTTC. This codes for CASSLSGGAEETQYF.

This sequence joins TRBV10-1 and TRBJ2-1; possibly TRBD1 or TRBD2 for D (5 bases each). V was cut by 6 bases and J by 0 bases, with 12 bases left in between. From germline, CDR1 is WNHNN and CDR2 SYGVQD (reference sequence). The CDR3 runs to 15 residues. CDR3 DNA sequence: TGCGCCAGCAGCGAGGGGCTGTTCTCCTACAATGAGCAGTTCTTC. This sequence encodes CASSEGLFSYNEQFF.

The V call is TRBV12-5, the J call TRBJ1-1; 8 bases match TRBD1. Germline CDR1 is LGHNT and CDR2 is FRNRAP. V gave up 4 bases and J gave up 5 bases; unmatched junction bases: 9. The CDR3 is made up of 15 amino acids. Here the CDR3 reads CASGSFPTGGTEAFF. The CDR3 nucleotides are TGTGCTAGTGGTTCGTTCCCCACAGGGGGGACTGAAGCTTTCTTT.

The genes are TRBV7-4 and TRBJ2-7; 11 positions match TRBD1. Germline loops: CDR1 SGHVT, CDR2 SQSDAQ. Trimming took 5 bases from V and 2 from J; bases not matched to a gene: 2. The CDR3 totals 14 residues. The CDR3 loop reads CASSMGQGAYEQYF. DNA of the CDR3: TGTGCCAGCAGCATGGGACAGGGGGCCTACGAGCAGTACTTC.

The rearrangement links TRBV7-6 to TRBJ1-6; D unresolved. CDR1 and CDR2 (germline): SGHVS, FNYEAQ. CDR3 size: 13 residues. The V and J ends lost 6 bases and 8 bases respectively, with 11 bases between them. CDR3 sequence: CASSSRLDSPLHF. The CDR3 nucleotides read TGTGCCAGCAGTTCTAGACTAGATTCACCCCTCCACTTT.